This TCR beta chain was identified during a study of T cell responses to AZD1222 COVID-19 vaccine. Study-wide points: Just six people given AZD1222 tested seropositive at baseline. Two AZD1222 administrations were followed by greater Spike-specific TCR breadth and depth. Unmutated regions of variants are reportedly targeted by nearly half of spike-specific TCRs.

Second-dose timings of about 4 or about 12 weeks were pooled. Regarding this clone: Its antigen remains unidentified.

Sequenced by immunoSEQ multiplex PCR; TCRdb stores in-frame clones only, minus some. The table includes under 170,000 clones, 92% detected once. The CDR3 runs 11 residues. The germline V and J ends were trimmed by 6 bases and 7 bases, with 10 bases remaining between them. The V gene's germline CDR1 is MDHEN and CDR2 SYDVKM. The V and J genes are TRBV28 and TRBJ2-7, with D uncertain. The sample was peripheral blood, taken 28 days after the second AZD1222 dose. The sequence came from an adult who received the AZD1222 COVID-19 vaccine. The CDR3 here is CASSPSREQYF. CDR3 bases: TGTGCCAGCAGCCCCTCGAGAGAGCAGTACTTC.